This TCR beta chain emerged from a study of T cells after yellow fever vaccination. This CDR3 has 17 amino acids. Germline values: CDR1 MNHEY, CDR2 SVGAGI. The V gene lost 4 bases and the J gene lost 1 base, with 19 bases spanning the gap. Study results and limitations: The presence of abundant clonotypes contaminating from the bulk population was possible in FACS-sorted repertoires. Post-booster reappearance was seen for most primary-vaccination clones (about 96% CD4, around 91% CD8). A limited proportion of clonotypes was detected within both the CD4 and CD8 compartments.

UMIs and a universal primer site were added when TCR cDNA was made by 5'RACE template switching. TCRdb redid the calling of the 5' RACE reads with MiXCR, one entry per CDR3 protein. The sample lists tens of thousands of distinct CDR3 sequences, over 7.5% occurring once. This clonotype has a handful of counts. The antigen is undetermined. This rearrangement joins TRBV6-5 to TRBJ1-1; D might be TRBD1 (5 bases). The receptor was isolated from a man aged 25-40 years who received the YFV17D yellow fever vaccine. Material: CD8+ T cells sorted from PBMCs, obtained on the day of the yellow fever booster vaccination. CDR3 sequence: CASSLHAGGYSNTEAFF. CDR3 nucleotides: TGTGCCAGCAGTTTACATGCGGGGGGATATTCGAACACTGAAGCTTTCTTT.